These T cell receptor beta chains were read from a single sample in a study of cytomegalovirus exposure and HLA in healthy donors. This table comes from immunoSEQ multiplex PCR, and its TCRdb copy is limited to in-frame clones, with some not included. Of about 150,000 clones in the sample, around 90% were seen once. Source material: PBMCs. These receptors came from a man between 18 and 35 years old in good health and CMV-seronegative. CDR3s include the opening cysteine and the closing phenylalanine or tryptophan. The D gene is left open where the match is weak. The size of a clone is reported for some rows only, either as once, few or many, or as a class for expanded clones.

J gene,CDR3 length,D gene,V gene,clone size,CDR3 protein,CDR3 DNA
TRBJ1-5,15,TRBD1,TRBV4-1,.,CASSQVPGQDQPQHF,TGCGCCAGCAGCCAAGTTCCCGGACAGGATCAGCCCCAGCATTTT
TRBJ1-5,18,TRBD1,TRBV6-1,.,CASSENLPGQTNNQPQHF,TGTGCCAGCAGTGAAAATCTGCCGGGACAGACCAACAATCAGCCCCAGCATTTT
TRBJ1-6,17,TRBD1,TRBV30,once,CAWIGQGAAFGDSPLHF,TGTGCCTGGATCGGACAGGGGGCGGCTTTCGGGGATTCACCCCTCCACTTT
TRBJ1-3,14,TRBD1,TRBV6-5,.,CASRRQGHGNTIYF,TGTGCCAGCAGGCGACAGGGGCATGGAAACACCATATATTTT
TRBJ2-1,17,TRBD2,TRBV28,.,CASSLARTSGSSNEQFF,TGTGCCAGCAGTTTAGCAAGGACTAGCGGGAGCTCTAATGAGCAGTTCTTC
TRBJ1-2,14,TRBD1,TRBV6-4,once,CASSETGGGYGYTF,TGTGCCAGCAGTGAAACAGGGGGCGGCTATGGCTACACCTTC
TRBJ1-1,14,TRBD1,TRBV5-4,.,CASSLRTGSYEAFF,TGTGCCAGCAGCTTAAGGACAGGGAGCTATGAAGCTTTCTTT
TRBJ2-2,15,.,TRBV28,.,CASSFARLGTGELFF,TGTGCCAGCAGTTTTGCTAGGTTGGGCACCGGGGAGCTGTTTTTT
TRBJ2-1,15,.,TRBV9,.,CASSVPDYGYNEQFF,TGTGCCAGCAGCGTCCCGGACTACGGATACAATGAGCAGTTCTTC
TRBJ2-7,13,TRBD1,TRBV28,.,CRTGTGDSYEQYF,TGTCGGACCGGGACAGGGGACTCCTACGAGCAGTACTTC
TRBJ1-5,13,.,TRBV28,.,CASRGGAAKPQHF,TGTGCCAGCAGAGGAGGGGCTGCAAAGCCCCAGCATTTT
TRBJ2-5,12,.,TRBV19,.,CASSPRGETQYF,TGTGCCAGTAGTCCCCGGGGGGAGACCCAGTACTTC
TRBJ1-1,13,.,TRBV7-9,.,CASSLALPDRAFF,TGTGCCAGCAGCTTAGCCCTTCCGGACAGAGCTTTCTTT
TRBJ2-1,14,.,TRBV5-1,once,CASSFRTSYNEQFF,TGCGCCAGCAGCTTCCGGACATCCTACAATGAGCAGTTCTTC
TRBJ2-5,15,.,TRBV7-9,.,CASSFTRDYQETQYF,TGTGCCAGCAGCTTCACCCGGGACTACCAAGAGACCCAGTACTTC
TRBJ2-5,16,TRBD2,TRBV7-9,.,CASSFSSSGGLKTQYF,TGTGCCAGCAGCTTCTCTTCTAGCGGGGGGTTAAAGACCCAGTACTTC
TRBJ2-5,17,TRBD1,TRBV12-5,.,CASGLETGTGGRETQYF,TGTGCTAGTGGTTTGGAAACGGGGACAGGGGGCAGAGAGACCCAGTACTTC
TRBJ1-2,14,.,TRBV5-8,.,CASVYSGLIAGYTF,TGTGCCAGCGTTTACTCAGGGTTAATTGCTGGCTACACCTTC
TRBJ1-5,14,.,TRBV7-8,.,CASSPTGLNQPQHF,TGTGCCAGCAGTCCGACAGGACTCAATCAGCCCCAGCATTTT
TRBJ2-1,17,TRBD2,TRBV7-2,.,CASSLGASGRSGNEQFF,TGTGCCAGCAGCTTAGGAGCTAGCGGGAGAAGTGGGAATGAGCAGTTCTTC
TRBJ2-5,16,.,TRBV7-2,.,CASSLVGTSSQETQYF,TGTGCCAGCAGCTTAGTGGGCACTAGCAGTCAAGAGACCCAGTACTTC
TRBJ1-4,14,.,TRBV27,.,CASSLEATNEKLFF,TGTGCCAGCAGTTTAGAGGCAACTAATGAAAAACTGTTTTTT
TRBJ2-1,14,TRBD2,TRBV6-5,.,CASTGGGPYNEQFF,TGTGCCAGCACGGGAGGCGGGCCCTACAATGAGCAGTTCTTC
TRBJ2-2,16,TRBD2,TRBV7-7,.,CASRPGLGLSTGELFF,TGTGCTAGCAGGCCAGGACTAGGGCTTAGCACCGGGGAGCTGTTTTTT
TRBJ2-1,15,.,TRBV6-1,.,CAIPIVGLALDEQFF,TGTGCCATCCCGATTGTGGGACTGGCCCTCGATGAGCAGTTCTTC
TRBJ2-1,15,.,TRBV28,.,CATRMEAGSYNEQFF,TGTGCCACCAGAATGGAAGCGGGCTCCTACAATGAGCAGTTCTTC
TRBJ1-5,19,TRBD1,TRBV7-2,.,CASSLDGQGWSYSNQPQHF,TGTGCCAGCAGCTTAGACGGACAGGGGTGGTCTTATAGCAATCAGCCCCAGCATTTT